These 28 T cell receptor beta chains were sequenced from one sample in a study of blood T cell repertoires in COVID-19. Assay: immunoSEQ multiplex PCR; the TCRdb copy retains only in-frame clones and omits some. The profile shows 250,000 to 350,000 clones, about 90% of them singletons. The sequenced sample consisted of PBMCs or T cells enriched from blood (not recorded which). These receptor sequences come from a woman aged 18-35 years with acute COVID-19.

This clone was seen just once. This sequence joins TRBV11-3 and TRBJ2-7, with 11 bases identical to TRBD1. V shed 5 bases and J 7 bases; nucleotides not matched to a gene: 13. Germline V gene data show CDR1 as SGHNT and CDR2 as YENEEA. CDR3 length: 16 amino acids. CDR3 DNA: TGTGCCAGCAGCACCCACTCCGGACAGGGGGCGGGTGAGCAGTACTTC. Amino acid sequence: CASSTHSGQGAGEQYF.

As for this clone: Other nucleotide sequences from this sample produce the same CDR3. The chain combines TRBV19 with TRBJ1-1; D might be TRBD1 (5 bases). With 3 bases removed from V and 4 bases from J, the gap between germline ends came to 9 bases. There are 13 residues in the CDR3. Germline CDR1 reads LNHDA; CDR2 reads SQIVND (reference sequence). CDR3 coding DNA: TGTGCCAGTAGTATTGGGGGGTCCACTGAAGCTTTCTTT. This sequence encodes CASSIGGSTEAFF. The full variable domain, in which reference TRBV19 and TRBJ1-1 provide the parts outside the CDR3, is DGGITQSPKYLFRKEGQNVTLSCEQNLNHDAMYWYRQDPGQGLRLIYYSQIVNDFQKGDIAEGYSVSREKKESFPLTVTSAQKNPTAFYLCASSIGGSTEAFFGQGTRLTVV.

The rearrangement uses TRBV28 and TRBJ1-1; D is undetermined. The CDR3 is 15 residues long. V gave up 4 bases and J gave up 6 bases, with 18 bases separating them. CDR1 and CDR2 (germline): MDHEN, SYDVKM. CDR3 bases: TGTGCCAGCAGTTCCACCACCGGGAGGCTCGCTGAAGCTTTCTTT. It specifies CASSSTTGRLAEAFF.

In its sample, this clone was seen once. The CDR3 sequence: CASRRRTTSGNPHFYEQYF. CDR3 nucleotide sequence: TGTGCCAGCAGGAGGAGGACGACTAGCGGGAATCCTCACTTTTACGAGCAGTACTTC. V gene TRBV9 combines with J gene TRBJ2-7; TRBD2 agrees at 11 bases. CDR3 length: 19 amino acids. Germline V gene lookup returns CDR1 SGDLS and CDR2 YYNGEE. Trimming removed 5 bases from V and 4 bases from J; junction bases left unmatched: 20.

This clone was seen once. The rearrangement links TRBV3-1 (or the pseudogene TRBV3-2) to TRBJ1-3; D remains unclear. V lost 7 bases, J lost 0 bases, and 7 bases lay in between. Germline V gene data show CDR1 as LGHDT and CDR2 as YNNKEL (reference sequence). There are 13 residues in the CDR3. The CDR3 DNA reads as TGTGCCAGCACCCCTAGCTCTGGAAACACCATATATTTT. It yields the protein CASTPSSGNTIYF.

CDR3 nucleotide sequence: TGTGCCAGAAGCCTACAGGGGGCGAACACCGGGGAGCTGTTTTTT. Residues: CARSLQGANTGELFF. The V and J genes are TRBV5-3 and TRBJ2-2; TRBD1 matches at 8 bases. TRBV5-3 falls under the ORF class, with uncertain function. Trimming took 4 bases from V and 0 from J; bases not matched to a gene: 2. This CDR3 contains 15 residues.

The chain joins TRBV30 to TRBJ1-2; D perhaps matches TRBD1 (6 bases). V was trimmed by 3 bases and J by 4 bases, leaving 12 bases between them. From germline, CDR1 is GTSNPN and CDR2 SVGIG (reference sequence). The CDR3 is 13 residues long. Written as DNA, the CDR3 is TGTGCCTGGAGACAGCAGGGGAGCTATGGCTACACCTTC. Translating it yields CAWRQQGSYGYTF.

The chain links TRBV29-1 to TRBJ2-3; 9 bases match TRBD1. The CDR3 length is 14 residues. The V segment lost 4 bases and the J segment 3 bases; nucleotides outside the gene matches: 5. The germline V gene has CDR1 SQVTM and CDR2 ANQGSEA. The CDR3 here is CSVAGTGMTDTQYF. The CDR3 DNA is TGCAGCGTTGCCGGGACAGGGATGACAGATACGCAGTATTTT.

This chain connects TRBV6-5 to TRBJ2-1, with D tentatively TRBD2 (5 bases). The V end was cut by 1 base, the J end by 7 bases, with 11 bases between. This CDR3 is built from 14 residues. Germline-derived CDR1 and CDR2 are MNHEY and SVGAGI. CDR3 amino acids: CASSYYSGSNEQFF. The CDR3, as DNA: TGTGCCAGCAGTTACTACTCGGGGAGTAATGAGCAGTTCTTC.

The chain recombines TRBV18 with TRBJ2-7; a weak D match, TRBD2 (6 bases). V was shortened by 1 base and J by 5 bases, with 21 bases between the two germline ends. The CDR3 runs 17 residues. Germline V gene sequence: CDR1 KGHSH, CDR2 LQKENI. CDR3 residues: CASSPLGGTGRGNEQYF. CDR3 coding DNA: TGTGCCAGCTCACCACTCGGGGGAACCGGGAGAGGGAACGAGCAGTACTTC. The full variable domain, in which reference TRBV18 and TRBJ2-7 provide the parts outside the CDR3, is NAGVMQNPRHLVRRRGQEARLRCSPMKGHSHVYWYRQLPEEGLKFMVYLQKENIIDESGMPKERFSAEFPKEGPSILRIQQVVRGDSAAYFCASSPLGGTGRGNEQYFGPGTRLTVT.

The chain links TRBV7-2 to TRBJ2-1, with D perhaps TRBD2 (5 bases). The CDR3 consists of 13 residues. CDR1 is SGHTA and CDR2 is FQGNSA in the germline V gene. Trimming removed 5 bases at V and 13 bases at J, with 18 bases between. Written as DNA, the CDR3 is TGTGCCAGCAGCGTCAATTTACCGGGGAACCAGTTCTTC. It encodes CASSVNLPGNQFF.

This rearrangement joins TRBV27 to TRBJ2-1, with 10 bases aligning to TRBD2. Trimming cost V 2 bases and J 10 bases; bases outside gene matches: 11. The germline V gene encodes CDR1 MNHEY and CDR2 SMNVEV (reference sequence). This CDR3 has 16 residues. CDR3 nucleotide sequence: TGTGCCAGCAGTTTAATCGGGGCTAGCGGGAGTGGGGAGCAGTTCTTC. This encodes CASSLIGASGSGEQFF.

The chain has TRBV28 and TRBJ2-7; D is perhaps TRBD1 (5 bases). From germline, CDR1 is MDHEN and CDR2 SYDVKM. The CDR3 length is 12 residues. V was pared by 5 bases and J by 5 bases, with 10 bases between. CDR3 loop: CASSLRRDEQYF. CDR3 nucleotide sequence: TGTGCCAGCAGTCTCCGCAGGGACGAGCAGTACTTC.

The V gene is TRBV28, the J gene TRBJ1-2; the D is unclear. V lost 2 bases and J 2 bases, leaving 12 bases between the germline ends. The CDR3 has 15 residues. CDR1 is MDHEN, CDR2 SYDVKM, per germline. The CDR3 DNA reads as TGTGCCAGCAGTTTACCACGCGAGGCAAACTATGGCTACACCTTC. Translating it yields CASSLPREANYGYTF.

The chain combines TRBV7-3 with TRBJ2-1; 7 bases are shared with TRBD2. Per the germline V gene, CDR1 is SGHTA and CDR2 is FQGTGA. The CDR3 length is 21 residues. Trimming at V came to 2 bases and at J to 0 bases, leaving 19 bases not matched to a gene. The CDR3: CASSLGPASGTKFSSYNEQFF. The CDR3 region has the DNA TGTGCCAGCAGCTTAGGTCCGGCCAGCGGGACTAAATTTAGCTCCTACAATGAGCAGTTCTTC.

This sequence joins TRBV25-1 and TRBJ2-7, with a tentative D call TRBD2 (6 bases). V lost 5 bases and J 2 bases, leaving 13 bases between the germline ends. This CDR3 is 14 amino acids long. In germline, CDR1 is MGHDK, CDR2 SYGVNS. The CDR3 DNA sequence: TGTGCCAGCAGTCCCCATAGCGGCCCCTACGAGCAGTACTTC. As protein: CASSPHSGPYEQYF.

The rearrangement joins TRBV28 to TRBJ1-2; TRBD1 aligns across 7 bases. V was pared by 6 bases and J by 4 bases, with 11 bases of the junction left unmatched. The CDR3 has 15 amino acids. Germline lookup yields CDR1 MDHEN and CDR2 SYDVKM. The CDR3 region has the DNA TGTGCCAGCAGGTCGTCCCGACAGGGACTCTATGGCTACACCTTC. Protein product: CASRSSRQGLYGYTF.

V gene TRBV5-6 combines with J gene TRBJ1-3; D is possibly TRBD1 (6 bases). CDR1 and CDR2 (germline): SGHDT, YYEEEE. The CDR3 runs 14 residues. V shed 0 bases and J shed 4 bases, with 8 bases lying between them. CDR3 sequence reads: CASSLEGGGNTIYF. For the CDR3, the DNA is TGTGCCAGCAGCTTGGAAGGGGGAGGAAACACCATATATTTT.

The rearrangement joins TRBV18 to TRBJ2-1, with D possibly being TRBD1 (7 bases). Germline values: CDR1 KGHSH, CDR2 LQKENI. The CDR3 spans 15 residues. V was pared by 3 bases and J by 4 bases, with 13 bases between. The DNA of the CDR3 is TGTGCCAGCTCACCCGGGACAGCGGGTTACAATGAGCAGTTCTTC. Its translation: CASSPGTAGYNEQFF.

This chain uses TRBV5-1 with TRBJ2-4; D is perhaps TRBD1 (5 bases). Trimming stripped 0 bases from V and 6 bases from J, with 7 bases between. Germline V lookup: CDR1 SGHRS, CDR2 YFSETQ. This CDR3 contains 13 residues. The DNA of the CDR3 is TGCGCCAGCAGCTTGGGGCAGGGAAACATTCAGTACTTC. This codes for CASSLGQGNIQYF. Full variable domain (rest looked up from reference TRBV5-1 and TRBJ2-4): KAGVTQTPRYLIKTRGQQVTLSCSPISGHRSVSWYQQTPGQGLQFLFEYFSETQRNKGNFPGRFSGRQFSNSRSEMNVSTLELGDSALYLCASSLGQGNIQYFGAGTRLSVL.

The rearrangement joins TRBV6-5 to TRBJ2-2; 12 bases fit TRBD2. CDR3 size: 16 residues. J lost 5 bases, V lost 3 bases, and 4 bases had no gene match. Germline V gives CDR1 MNHEY, CDR2 SVGAGI. CDR3: CASSYRLAGGTGELFF. DNA of the CDR3: TGTGCCAGCAGTTATAGGCTAGCGGGAGGGACCGGGGAGCTGTTTTTT.

V gene TRBV3-1 (or the pseudogene TRBV3-2) combines with J gene TRBJ2-3; 10 bases fit TRBD2. CDR1 is LGHDT, CDR2 YNNKEL, per germline (reference sequence). V dropped 0 bases and J dropped 5; count of bases not matched to a gene: 5. The length of the CDR3 is 16 residues. This CDR3 reads CASSQERLAGEDTQYF. CDR3 nucleotides: TGTGCCAGCAGCCAAGAAAGGCTAGCGGGAGAAGATACGCAGTATTTT.

This chain joins TRBV7-9 and TRBJ1-1; D remains unclear. The CDR3 sequence is 14 residues long. Germline CDR1 is SEHNR and CDR2 is FQNEAQ (reference sequence). The germline V and J ends were trimmed by 2 bases and 0 bases, with 7 bases remaining between them. For the CDR3, the DNA is TGTGCCAGCAGCTTATCGTCGGTGAACACTGAAGCTTTCTTT. Its protein is CASSLSSVNTEAFF.

This rearrangement joins TRBV12-5 to TRBJ1-4; 8 positions match TRBD1. After removal of 0 bases from V and 6 bases from J, the junction contained 12 bases not matched to a gene. CDR3 length equals 18 residues. Germline loops: CDR1 LGHNT, CDR2 FRNRAP. CDR3 protein: CASGLVLGRGQGDEKLFF. DNA of the CDR3: TGTGCTAGTGGTTTGGTACTAGGCAGGGGGCAAGGCGATGAAAAACTGTTTTTT.

The chain employs TRBV16 and TRBJ2-5; 7 bases are shared with TRBD1. The CDR3 extends over 18 amino acids. Germline values: CDR1 KGHSY, CDR2 FQNENV. Losses at the gene ends were 0 bases for V and 0 bases for J; bases not matched to a gene: 10. CDR3 in DNA: TGTGCCAGCAGCCAATCGCTGAGGACAGGCCCCAACCAAGAGACCCAGTACTTC. Encoded protein: CASSQSLRTGPNQETQYF.

The chain has TRBV5-1 and TRBJ1-2; D call uncertain. Trimming took off 3 bases at V and 2 bases at J, with 11 bases between the two ends. The CDR3 spans 14 residues. CDR1 SGHRS and CDR2 YFSETQ come from the germline V gene. The CDR3, as DNA: TGCGCCAGCAGCTCCAACAGAGAAAACTATGGCTACACCTTC. Its translation is CASSSNRENYGYTF.

The genes are TRBV28 and TRBJ2-1; possibly TRBD2 for D (5 bases). From germline, CDR1 is MDHEN and CDR2 SYDVKM. This CDR3 contains 12 residues. The germline V and J ends were trimmed by 6 bases and 6 bases, with 9 bases remaining between them. This CDR3 is CASRLGGNEQFF. In DNA, the CDR3 is TGTGCCAGCAGGCTTGGAGGCAATGAGCAGTTCTTC.

V usage is TRBV24-1 and J usage is TRBJ2-7; tentative D call: TRBD1 (5 bases). Trimming left V 3 bases short and J 5 bases short, with 16 bases between. There are 15 residues in the CDR3. The germline CDR1 and CDR2 sequences are KGHDR and SFDVKD. For the CDR3, the DNA is TGTGCCACCAGTGATAACCAGGGATCACGGAACGAGCAGTACTTC. This sequence encodes CATSDNQGSRNEQYF.